These 26 T cell receptor beta chains came from one sample sequenced in a study of T cells in Graves' hyperthyroidism and ophthalmopathy. Template material for amplifying TCR beta CDR3 regions consisted of RNA transcripts. With the HTBI primer set, the TCR CDR3 went through a first round of RT-PCR. Using its own MiXCR run on the multiplex PCR reads, TCRdb lists one record per CDR3 protein. This sample yields about 620,000 distinct CDR3 sequences, of which under 20% are seen a single time; 3% to 4.5% belongs to the top ten. The sequenced sample consisted of blood. These receptor sequences come from a woman in her 30s with Graves' hyperthyroidism.

This clonotype was recorded at least ten times. This chain links TRBV28 with TRBJ2-5, with 7 bases identical to TRBD1. This CDR3 spans 14 amino acids. Germline CDR1 reads MDHEN; CDR2 reads SYDVKM. The V gene end was trimmed by 3 bases and the J gene end by 2 bases; junction bases not matched to a gene: 3. CDR3 amino acids: CASSFGGQQETQYF. The CDR3 DNA reads TGTGCCAGCAGTTTTGGGGGACAGCAAGAGACCCAGTACTTC.

This chain links TRBV20-1 with TRBJ1-1, with D maybe TRBD1 (5 bases). The CDR3 consists of 14 residues. Between the trimmed V and J ends, which lost 3 bases and 3 bases, there was a span of 14 bases. Germline V CDR1 and CDR2: DFQATT, SNEGSKA (reference sequence). The DNA for the CDR3 is TGCAGTGCTAGCAGGGTGAGGGGATACACTGAAGCTTTCTTT. Residues: CSASRVRGYTEAFF.

This clonotype was detected only a few times. The chain carries TRBV29-1 and TRBJ2-2; possibly TRBD1 for D (5 bases). V was pared by 1 base and J by 0 bases, with 6 bases between. In germline, CDR1 is SQVTM, CDR2 ANQGSEA. The CDR3 sequence is 14 residues long. The CDR3 nucleotides are TGCAGCGTTGAAGTCAGGGCGAACACCGGGGAGCTGTTTTTT. Its protein product is CSVEVRANTGELFF.

This clonotype has ten or more counts. This chain links TRBV6-2 or TRBV6-3 with TRBJ1-2; weak D call: TRBD1 (6 bases). The CDR3 loop spans 15 amino acids. Trimming removed 1 base from V and 6 bases from J, with 15 bases in between. Germline V gene lookup returns CDR1 MNHEY and CDR2 SVGEGT. CDR3 sequence reads: CASSYYGTPGHGYTF. CDR3 sequence (DNA): TGTGCCAGCAGTTACTACGGGACACCCGGACATGGCTACACCTTC.

This clonotype was found a few times. The chain has TRBV2 and TRBJ1-2; D unclear. Germline V CDR1 and CDR2: SNHLY, FYNNEI. CDR3 length: 13 residues. Trimming shortened V by 3 bases and J by 4 bases, and 9 bases separated the two germline ends. The chain's CDR3 is CASSDHLGYGYTF. For the CDR3, the DNA is TGTGCCAGCAGTGACCACCTAGGCTATGGCTACACCTTC.

The chain carries TRBV7-2 and TRBJ2-5, with 13 bases lining up with TRBD2. V was clipped by 2 bases and J by 5 bases; unmatched bases: 8. This CDR3 contains 17 residues. Germline assignment: CDR1 SGHTA and CDR2 FQGNSA. CDR3 region: CASSLKLAGGPWETQYF. CDR3 coding DNA: TGTGCCAGCAGCTTAAAACTAGCGGGAGGGCCATGGGAGACCCAGTACTTC. Complete variable domain (other parts from reference TRBV7-2 and TRBJ2-5): GAGVSQSPSNKVTEKGKDVELRCDPISGHTALYWYRQSLGQGLEFLIYFQGNSAPDKSGLPSDRFSAERTGGSVSTLTIQRTQQEDSAVYLCASSLKLAGGPWETQYFGPGTRLLVL.

The rearrangement joins TRBV14 to TRBJ2-1; 9 nucleotides line up with TRBD2. The CDR3 sequence is 16 residues long. Germline values: CDR1 SGHDN, CDR2 FVKESK. J lost 3 bases, V lost 2 bases, and 5 bases had no gene match. In nucleotides, the CDR3 is TGTGCCAGCAGCCAACGGGTTAGCGGGAGCTACAATGAGCAGTTCTTC. Encoded protein: CASSQRVSGSYNEQFF. The full variable domain, its missing parts supplied by reference TRBV14 and TRBJ2-1, is EAGVTQFPSHSVIEKGQTVTLRCDPISGHDNLYWYRRVMGKEIKFLLHFVKESKQDESGMPNNRFLAERTGGTYSTLKVQPAELEDSGVYFCASSQRVSGSYNEQFFGPGTRLTVL.

This clonotype showed up many times. The chain's CDR3 is CASNPSAVNTEAFF. In DNA, the CDR3 is TGTGCCAGTAACCCCAGCGCGGTGAACACTGAAGCTTTCTTT. V and J are TRBV19 and TRBJ1-1; no definite D call. V gave up 7 bases and J gave up 0 bases, with 12 bases separating them. The CDR3 extends over 14 amino acids. The V gene's germline CDR1 is LNHDA and CDR2 SQIVND (reference sequence).

In this sample, this clonotype turned up many times. The V gene is TRBV28, the J gene TRBJ2-1; 12 bases align to TRBD2. CDR3 length: 16 amino acids. Germline CDR1 MDHEN, CDR2 SYDVKM. J gave up 8 bases and V 6 bases, and 11 bases lay outside the gene matches. The DNA for the CDR3 is TGTGCCAGCAGATACCCTAGCGGGAGGGCCGGCGATGAGCAGTTCTTC. It encodes CASRYPSGRAGDEQFF.

This clonotype has a count of ten or more. J is TRBJ1-1 and V is TRBV4-2; TRBD1 is a possible D gene (5 bases). The V gene lost 4 bases and the J gene lost 3 bases, with 15 bases spanning the gap. The germline gives CDR1 LGHNA, CDR2 YNFKEQ. The CDR3 runs to 15 residues. This CDR3 is CASSPAGLGDTEAFF. The CDR3 coding sequence is TGTGCCAGCAGCCCCGCAGGGCTTGGCGACACTGAAGCTTTCTTT.

Only a few counts were recorded for this clonotype. This sequence joins TRBV30 and TRBJ2-1; TRBD2 might be the D (7 bases). V was shortened by 1 base and J by 1 base, with 14 bases between the two germline ends. From germline, CDR1 is GTSNPN and CDR2 SVGIG (reference sequence). The CDR3 is made up of 16 amino acids. DNA for the CDR3: TGTGCCTGGAGTGAATCAAGGGGGGGTTCCTACAATGAGCAGTTCTTC. It codes for CAWSESRGGSYNEQFF. The complete variable domain, with remaining parts taken from reference TRBV30 and TRBJ2-1, reads SQTIHQWPATLVQPVGSPLSLECTVEGTSNPNLYWYRQAAGRGLQLLFYSVGIGQISSEVPQNLSASRPQDRQFILSSKKLLLSDSGFYLCAWSESRGGSYNEQFFGPGTRLTVL.

This clonotype has ten or more counts. CDR3 in amino acids: CASSYYRSNQPQHF. The CDR3 nucleotides read TGTGCCAGCAGTTACTACAGGAGCAATCAGCCCCAGCATTTT. The J gene is TRBJ1-5, the V gene TRBV6-5; D possibly corresponds to TRBD1 (5 bases). Germline lookup yields CDR1 MNHEY and CDR2 SVGAGI. The CDR3 has 14 amino acids. Trimming shortened V by 1 base and J by 1 base, and 5 bases separated the two germline ends.

This clonotype was counted many times. This chain connects TRBV20-1 to TRBJ2-1; D perhaps matches TRBD2 (6 bases). Germline V gene lookup returns CDR1 DFQATT and CDR2 SNEGSKA (reference sequence). V gave up 0 bases and J gave up 8 bases, with 11 bases separating them. The CDR3 totals 13 residues. The CDR3: CSARDGGRDEQFF. DNA for the CDR3: TGCAGTGCTAGAGACGGGGGAAGGGATGAGCAGTTCTTC.

Details on this clonotype: A much larger clone differs by one base, so this may be a read error. The chain combines TRBV28 with TRBJ1-2; tentatively, D is TRBD1 (6 bases). Germline values: CDR1 MDHEN, CDR2 SYDVKM. CDR3 length equals 14 residues. In DNA, the CDR3 is TGTGCCAGCAGGGCTATTATGACAGGCTATGGCCACACCTTC. It codes for CASRAIMTGYGHTF.

This clonotype has a count of ten or more. The rearrangement links TRBV27 to TRBJ2-3; D tentatively reads TRBD1 or TRBD2 (6 bases each). The V and J ends lost 2 bases and 3 bases respectively, with 9 bases between them. Germline CDR1 MNHEY, CDR2 SMNVEV (reference sequence). This CDR3 comprises 14 residues. DNA for the CDR3: TGTGCCAGCAGTTTAGAAGGGGGGACAGATACGCAGTATTTT. The encoded protein is CASSLEGGTDTQYF.

This clonotype has at least ten counts. J is TRBJ1-4 and V is TRBV6-5; the D is unclear. The CDR3 is 14 amino acids. CDR1 is MNHEY, CDR2 SVGAGI, per germline. V dropped 4 bases and J dropped 10 bases, with 16 bases sitting between them. The CDR3 region is CASSLTRRGGKLFF. In nucleotides, the CDR3 is TGTGCCAGCAGTTTAACGAGGCGAGGTGGAAAACTGTTTTTT.

This clonotype has at least ten counts. The rearrangement links TRBV12-3 or TRBV12-4 to TRBJ2-1, with TRBD2 matching over 8 bases. The J segment lost 2 bases and the V segment lost 6 bases, leaving 9 bases of the junction unmatched. This CDR3 is built from 16 residues. This CDR3 reads CASRTQGAGAYNEQFF. DNA of the CDR3: TGTGCCAGCAGGACTCAGGGAGCGGGAGCCTACAATGAGCAGTTCTTC.

The chain employs TRBV7-8 and TRBJ2-5, with 9 positions matching TRBD2. The ends lost 5 bases at V and 3 bases at J; junction bases unmatched: 13. This CDR3 spans 17 amino acids. CDR1 is SGHVS and CDR2 is FQNEAQ in the germline V gene. CDR3 loop: CASSQGQRLAEKETQYF. The CDR3 DNA reads as TGTGCCAGCAGCCAAGGACAGAGACTAGCGGAAAAAGAGACCCAGTACTTC. The whole variable domain, remainder taken from reference TRBV7-8 and TRBJ2-5, is GAGVSQSPRYKVAKRGQDVALRCDPISGHVSLFWYQQALGQGPEFLTYFQNEAQLDKSGLPSDRFFAERPEGSVSTLKIQRTQQEDSAVYLCASSQGQRLAEKETQYFGPGTRLLVL.

The sample holds many counts of this clonotype. The chain has TRBV20-1 and TRBJ1-5; D gene uncertain. Germline assignment: CDR1 DFQATT and CDR2 SNEGSKA (reference sequence). The V gene lost 0 bases and the J gene lost 7 bases, with 16 bases spanning the gap. CDR3 length: 15 residues. CDR3 coding DNA: TGCAGTGCTAGAGATCCGGTAGACCAGTTACAGCCCCAGCATTTT. Amino acids: CSARDPVDQLQPQHF.

This clonotype was detected ten times or more. The chain links TRBV18 to TRBJ2-3; TRBD1 might be the D (5 bases). The V end was cut by 2 bases, the J end by 0 bases, with 9 bases between. There are 15 residues in the CDR3. Germline values: CDR1 KGHSH, CDR2 LQKENI. In DNA, the CDR3 is TGTGCCAGCTCACCAGGACACTTTAGCACAGATACGCAGTATTTT. It codes for CASSPGHFSTDTQYF.

This clonotype was seen ten or more times. The chain is built from TRBV2 and TRBJ2-5; D possibly uses TRBD1 or TRBD2 (6 bases each). Trimming shortened V by 3 bases and J by 3 bases, and 11 bases separated the two germline ends. The germline gives CDR1 SNHLY, CDR2 FYNNEI. The CDR3 covers 14 residues. The CDR3 sequence: CASSESGAEETQYF. The CDR3 nucleotides are TGTGCCAGCAGTGAGTCGGGGGCGGAAGAGACCCAGTACTTC.

This clonotype showed up many times. The chain carries TRBV30 and TRBJ2-7; D might be TRBD1 (5 bases). CDR3 length equals 12 residues. Trimming stripped 2 bases from V and 3 bases from J, with 8 bases between. CDR1 is GTSNPN, CDR2 SVGIG, per germline (reference sequence). CDR3 sequence: CAWSRQYYEQYF. CDR3 nucleotides: TGTGCCTGGAGTAGACAGTACTACGAGCAGTACTTC.

This clonotype has ten or more counts. This chain connects TRBV2 to TRBJ2-7, with a tentative D call TRBD2 (6 bases). Trimming pared 8 bases from V and 3 bases from J, leaving 14 bases between. Germline V gene data show CDR1 as SNHLY and CDR2 as FYNNEI. This CDR3 comprises 13 residues. In DNA form, the CDR3 reads TGTGCCAGCCAGGGAGGCCGCGGCTACGAGCAGTACTTC. It encodes CASQGGRGYEQYF.

This clonotype came up a few times. This CDR3 is CSASLLGRYSYEQYF. DNA for the CDR3: TGCAGTGCTAGTCTGCTCGGCAGGTACTCATACGAGCAGTACTTC. The chain carries TRBV20-1 and TRBJ2-7; D is undetermined. This CDR3 has 15 amino acids. V lost 3 bases, J lost 4 bases, and 19 bases lay in between. In germline, CDR1 is DFQATT, CDR2 SNEGSKA (reference sequence).

The chain employs TRBV9 and TRBJ1-2; D remains unclear. V was cut by 4 bases and J by 5 bases, with 12 bases left in between. The germline V gene has CDR1 SGDLS and CDR2 YYNGEE. The CDR3 totals 13 residues. Here the CDR3 DNA reads TGTGCCAGCAGCCCAGCCTCCGGTTATGGCTACACCTTC. Amino acids: CASSPASGYGYTF.

The chain joins TRBV11-2 to TRBJ1-4; D not certain. The ends were cut back, 0 bases at V and 0 bases at J, with 11 bases in the middle. The CDR3 is made up of 17 amino acids. CDR1 and CDR2 (germline): SGHAT, FQNNGV. The CDR3 bases are TGTGCCAGCAGCTTAGATACGGCAGTGGCAACTAATGAAAAACTGTTTTTT. Protein sequence: CASSLDTAVATNEKLFF.